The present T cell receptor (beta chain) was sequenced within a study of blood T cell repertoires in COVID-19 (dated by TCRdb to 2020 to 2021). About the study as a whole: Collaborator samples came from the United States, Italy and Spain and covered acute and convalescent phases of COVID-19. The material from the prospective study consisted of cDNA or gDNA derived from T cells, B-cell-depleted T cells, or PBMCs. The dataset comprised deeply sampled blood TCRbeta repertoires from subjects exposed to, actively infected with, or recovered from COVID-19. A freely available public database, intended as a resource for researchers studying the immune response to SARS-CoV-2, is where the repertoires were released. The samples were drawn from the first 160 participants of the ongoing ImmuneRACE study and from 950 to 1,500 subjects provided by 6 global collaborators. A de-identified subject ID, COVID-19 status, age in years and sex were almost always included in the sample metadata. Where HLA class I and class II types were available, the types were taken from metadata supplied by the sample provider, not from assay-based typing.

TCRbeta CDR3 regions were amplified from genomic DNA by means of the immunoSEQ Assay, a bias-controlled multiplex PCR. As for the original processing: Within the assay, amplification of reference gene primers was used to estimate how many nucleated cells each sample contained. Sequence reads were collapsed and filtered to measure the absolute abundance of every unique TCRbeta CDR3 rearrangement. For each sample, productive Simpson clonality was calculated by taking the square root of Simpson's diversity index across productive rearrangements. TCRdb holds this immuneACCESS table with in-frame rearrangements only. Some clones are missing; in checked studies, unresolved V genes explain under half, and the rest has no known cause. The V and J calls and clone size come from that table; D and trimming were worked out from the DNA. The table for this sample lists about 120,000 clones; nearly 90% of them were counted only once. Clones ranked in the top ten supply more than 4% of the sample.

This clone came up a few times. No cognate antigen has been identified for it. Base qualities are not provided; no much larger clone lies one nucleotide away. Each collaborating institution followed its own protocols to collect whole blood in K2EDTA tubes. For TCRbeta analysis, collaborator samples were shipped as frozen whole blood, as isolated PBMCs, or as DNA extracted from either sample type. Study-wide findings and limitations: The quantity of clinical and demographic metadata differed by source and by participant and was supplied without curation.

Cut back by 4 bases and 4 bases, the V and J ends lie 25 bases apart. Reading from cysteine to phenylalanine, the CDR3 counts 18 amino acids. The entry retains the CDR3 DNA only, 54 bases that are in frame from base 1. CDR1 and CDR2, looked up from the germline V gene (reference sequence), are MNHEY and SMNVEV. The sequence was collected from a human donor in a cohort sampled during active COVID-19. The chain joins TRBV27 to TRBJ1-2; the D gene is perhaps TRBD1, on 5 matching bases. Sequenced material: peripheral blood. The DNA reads TGTGCCAGCAGTTCAGGGCACGCCCTAGATGGGCCTCTCTATGGCTACACCTTC. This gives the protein CASSSGHALDGPLYGYTF.